Below, 26 T cell receptor beta chains from the same sample are listed, as sequenced in a study of control samples from healthy donors and cancer patients. Repertoires were generated with immunoSEQ multiplex PCR, while TCRdb's copy carries only in-frame clones and drops some. This repertoire shows about 230,000 clones, around 80% found once; its top ten account for approximately 12%. Material: PBMCs. Every receptor here comes from an older woman with lung cancer.

The chain links TRBV14 to TRBJ2-2; D possibly uses TRBD1 or TRBD2 (5 bases each). Germline V lookup: CDR1 SGHDN, CDR2 FVKESK. CDR3 size: 14 residues. Trimming removed 4 bases at V and 5 bases at J, with 11 bases between. In DNA, the CDR3 is TGTGCCAGCAGCCCTAATTGGGGGACCGGGGAGCTGTTTTTT. It yields the protein CASSPNWGTGELFF.

The chain uses TRBV29-1 and TRBJ1-1, with D maybe TRBD1 (6 bases). Germline CDR1 reads SQVTM; CDR2 reads ANQGSEA. The CDR3 is 13 residues long. V was clipped by 7 bases and J by 1 base, with 13 bases between them. The CDR3 coding sequence is TGCAGCGCCGAAGGACAGACGAACACTGAAGCTTTCTTT. Translation: CSAEGQTNTEAFF.

The chain couples TRBV5-1 to TRBJ2-1; no clear D gene. Trimming removed 0 bases from V and 5 bases from J, with 9 bases in between. Germline CDR1 is SGHRS and CDR2 is YFSETQ. The CDR3 extends over 14 amino acids. CDR3 in DNA: TGCGCCAGCAGCTTGGCCGGATGGGACAATGAGCAGTTCTTC. This encodes CASSLAGWDNEQFF. The full variable domain, its missing parts supplied by reference TRBV5-1 and TRBJ2-1, is KAGVTQTPRYLIKTRGQQVTLSCSPISGHRSVSWYQQTPGQGLQFLFEYFSETQRNKGNFPGRFSGRQFSNSRSEMNVSTLELGDSALYLCASSLAGWDNEQFFGPGTRLTVL.

The J gene is TRBJ1-2, the V gene TRBV10-3; possibly TRBD1 for D (6 bases). Germline values: CDR1 ENHRY, CDR2 SYGVKD. The CDR3 is 14 amino acids. Trimming cost V 6 bases and J 0 bases, with 11 bases left between them. The CDR3 here is CAIRQGTPNYGYTF. In nucleotides, the CDR3 is TGTGCCATCAGACAGGGAACTCCTAACTATGGCTACACCTTC.

This clone was observed a few times. The chain links TRBV11-1 to TRBJ2-1; 10 bases map to TRBD1. Unmatched junction bases numbered 9, after V lost 5 bases and J lost 8 bases. CDR1 and CDR2 from the germline V gene are SGHAT and FQDESV (reference sequence). The CDR3 is 15 amino acids. The CDR3 region has the DNA TGTGCCAGCAGCGGGGGGGACAGGGGTGTCTATGAGCAGTTCTTC. Translated, it gives CASSGGDRGVYEQFF.

The V and J genes are TRBV27 and TRBJ1-1; D not resolved. V gave up 10 bases and J gave up 0 bases, with 6 bases separating them. The germline gives CDR1 MNHEY, CDR2 SMNVEV (reference sequence). The CDR3 totals 11 residues. The CDR3: CATRMNTEAFF. The CDR3 region has the DNA TGTGCCACCAGGATGAACACTGAAGCTTTCTTT.

Concerning this clone: The sample contains more than one DNA sequence encoding this CDR3. The chain has TRBV6-6 and TRBJ2-7; D not certain. Germline loops: CDR1 MNHNY, CDR2 SVGAGI (reference sequence). The V end lost 5 bases, the J end lost 4 bases, and 9 bases lay between the germline ends. The CDR3 has 12 amino acids. The CDR3 DNA is TGTGCCAGCAGTCCGAGATCGTACGAGCAGTACTTC. Encoded protein: CASSPRSYEQYF.

The rearrangement joins TRBV5-1 to TRBJ2-5; TRBD2 might be the D (5 bases). Germline values: CDR1 SGHRS, CDR2 YFSETQ. Trimming cost V 6 bases and J 2 bases, with 14 bases left between them. This CDR3 has 14 amino acids. This chain's CDR3 is CASNIEGRQETQYF. The CDR3 nucleotides read TGCGCCAGCAATATCGAGGGCAGACAAGAGACCCAGTACTTC. Supplemented by reference TRBV5-1 and TRBJ2-5, the full variable domain reads KAGVTQTPRYLIKTRGQQVTLSCSPISGHRSVSWYQQTPGQGLQFLFEYFSETQRNKGNFPGRFSGRQFSNSRSEMNVSTLELGDSALYLCASNIEGRQETQYFGPGTRLLVL.

This clone was seen only a few times. This chain joins TRBV25-1 and TRBJ2-5; a weak D match, TRBD1 (7 bases). The CDR3 loop spans 14 amino acids. Germline lookup yields CDR1 MGHDK and CDR2 SYGVNS. V was shortened by 2 bases and J by 5 bases, with 12 bases between the two germline ends. CDR3 protein: CASSEGGGRETQYF. CDR3 in DNA: TGTGCCAGCAGTGAAGGAGGGGGCCGCGAGACCCAGTACTTC.

The genes are TRBV30 and TRBJ1-5, with D perhaps matching TRBD1 (6 bases). Germline V gives CDR1 GTSNPN, CDR2 SVGIG (reference sequence). V gave up 3 bases and J gave up 9 bases, with 15 bases separating them. This CDR3 contains 13 residues. CDR3 coding DNA: TGTGCCTGGAGGCCACAGGGTCCGGGGCCCCAGCATTTT. Amino acid sequence: CAWRPQGPGPQHF.

The CDR3 DNA is TGTGCCAGCAGTTTAAACGGTTTCACTGAAGCTTTCTTT. Protein product: CASSLNGFTEAFF. The gene calls are TRBV12-3 or TRBV12-4 and TRBJ1-1; D not certain. Trimming removed 2 bases from V and 4 bases from J, with 8 bases in between. The CDR3 runs to 13 residues.

This chain joins TRBV18 and TRBJ2-7, with 8 bases identical to TRBD2. V lost 3 bases to trimming and J lost 7 bases; unmatched junction nucleotides: 14. This CDR3 has 16 residues. Germline V CDR1 and CDR2: KGHSH, LQKENI. This CDR3 reads CASSPIGTSGPGEQYF. Here the CDR3 DNA reads TGTGCCAGCTCACCGATAGGAACTAGCGGCCCGGGGGAGCAGTACTTC. Combining the CDR3 with reference TRBV18 and TRBJ2-7 gives the whole variable domain NAGVMQNPRHLVRRRGQEARLRCSPMKGHSHVYWYRQLPEEGLKFMVYLQKENIIDESGMPKERFSAEFPKEGPSILRIQQVVRGDSAAYFCASSPIGTSGPGEQYFGPGTRLTVT.

The V and J genes are TRBV5-1 and TRBJ1-1; D possibly corresponds to TRBD1 (6 bases). CDR3 length equals 17 residues. The V gene lost 0 bases and the J gene lost 5 bases, with 20 bases spanning the gap. Germline CDR1 is SGHRS and CDR2 is YFSETQ. In nucleotides, the CDR3 is TGCGCCAGCAGCTTGGTGCCAGGGGTTTTGACGGGAACTGAAGCTTTCTTT. Translating it yields CASSLVPGVLTGTEAFF.

V and J are TRBV27 and TRBJ1-5; D remains ambiguous. V gave up 3 bases and J gave up 1 base, with 7 bases separating them. CDR3 length: 14 residues. From germline, CDR1 is MNHEY and CDR2 SMNVEV (reference sequence). DNA for the CDR3: TGTGCCAGCAGTTTTGCGGACAGCAATCAGCCCCAGCATTTT. It yields the protein CASSFADSNQPQHF.

V is TRBV6-1 and J is TRBJ1-4, with D tentatively TRBD1 (6 bases). This CDR3 has 15 amino acids. V lost 1 base and J lost 6, with 12 bases in between. Germline CDR1 reads MNHNS; CDR2 reads SASEGT. The CDR3 coding sequence is TGTGCCAGCAGTGAAGTGGCAGGGGAATATGAAAAACTGTTTTTT. This encodes CASSEVAGEYEKLFF.

The chain links TRBV2 to TRBJ1-1; a possible D gene is TRBD1 (6 bases). Per the germline V gene, CDR1 is SNHLY and CDR2 is FYNNEI. The ends were cut back, 2 bases at V and 7 bases at J, with 8 bases in the middle. This CDR3 contains 12 residues. CDR3 protein: CASSERGVEAFF. CDR3 sequence (DNA): TGTGCCAGCAGTGAAAGGGGGGTTGAAGCTTTCTTT.

Turning to this clone: Other DNA sequences in the same sample also yield this CDR3. The genes are TRBV5-1 and TRBJ1-3; D ambiguous. This CDR3 contains 15 residues. The germline V and J ends were trimmed by 0 bases and 0 bases, with 7 bases remaining between them. Germline V gene lookup returns CDR1 SGHRS and CDR2 YFSETQ. The CDR3 nucleotides read TGCGCCAGCAGCTTGGCGGCAGCCTCTGGAAACACCATATATTTT. This encodes CASSLAAASGNTIYF.

This chain's CDR3 is CASSPPDGPDEQFF. Written as DNA, the CDR3 is TGTGCCAGCAGTCCTCCGGACGGCCCCGATGAGCAGTTCTTC. The chain has TRBV5-4 and TRBJ2-1; no reliable D call. Between the trimmed V and J ends, which lost 5 bases and 8 bases, there was a span of 17 bases. Germline CDR1 SGHNT, CDR2 YYREEE (reference sequence). The CDR3 contains 14 residues.

The rearrangement links TRBV5-1 to TRBJ2-3; D possibly matches TRBD1 or TRBD2 (6 bases each). Germline CDR1 SGHRS, CDR2 YFSETQ. With 4 bases removed from V and 2 bases from J, the gap between germline ends came to 14 bases. CDR3 size: 15 residues. The DNA of the CDR3 is TGCGCCAGCAGCGGCCTAGGGGGGCCCACAGATACGCAGTATTTT. This sequence encodes CASSGLGGPTDTQYF.

This rearrangement joins TRBV5-1 to TRBJ2-5, with D unresolved. Germline assignment: CDR1 SGHRS and CDR2 YFSETQ. Between the trimmed V and J ends, which lost 4 bases and 0 bases, there was a span of 1 base. The CDR3 has 11 amino acids. CDR3 region: CASSDQETQYF. The CDR3 DNA is TGCGCCAGCAGCGACCAAGAGACCCAGTACTTC.

The chain has TRBV28 and TRBJ2-7; 7 bases are a match to TRBD1. V dropped 6 bases and J dropped 1; count of bases not matched to a gene: 3. Germline loops: CDR1 MDHEN, CDR2 SYDVKM. This CDR3 region has 13 residues. The chain's CDR3 is CASSWGQSYEQYF. CDR3 sequence (DNA): TGTGCCAGCAGCTGGGGACAGTCCTACGAGCAGTACTTC. The entire variable domain, with the rest obtained from reference TRBV28 and TRBJ2-7, is as follows: DVKVTQSSRYLVKRTGEKVFLECVQDMDHENMFWYRQDPGLGLRLIYFSYDVKMKEKGDIPEGYSVSREKKERFSLILESASTNQTSMYLCASSWGQSYEQYFGPGTRLTVT.

The gene calls are TRBV9 and TRBJ1-1; D perhaps matches TRBD1 (5 bases). Deletions cut 5 bases from V and 10 bases from J, with 15 bases between. The CDR3 is 12 residues long. CDR1 and CDR2 (germline): SGDLS, YYNGEE. CDR3 residues: CASSPIGAGAFF. The CDR3 DNA is TGTGCCAGCAGTCCCATAGGGGCAGGAGCTTTCTTT.

As for this clone: This sample includes further DNA sequences coding for the same CDR3. The V call is TRBV2, the J call TRBJ2-7; D call uncertain. The germline gives CDR1 SNHLY, CDR2 FYNNEI. Trimming left V 3 bases short and J 3 bases short, with 3 bases between. The CDR3 extends over 11 amino acids. The CDR3 protein is CASSEFYEQYF. In DNA, the CDR3 is TGTGCCAGCAGTGAGTTCTACGAGCAGTACTTC.

The chain is built from TRBV20-1 and TRBJ2-1; 7 bases are a match to TRBD2. CDR3 length: 11 residues. Per germline, CDR1 DFQATT and CDR2 SNEGSKA (reference sequence). V dropped 5 bases and J dropped 8; count of bases not matched to a gene: 3. CDR3 loop: CSAGTSDEQFF. The CDR3 DNA reads TGCAGTGCTGGTACTAGCGATGAGCAGTTCTTC.

The chain is built from TRBV7-3 and TRBJ1-1; 9 positions match TRBD1. There are 15 residues in the CDR3. Losses at the gene ends were 6 bases for V and 1 base for J; bases not matched to a gene: 6. Per germline, CDR1 SGHTA and CDR2 FQGTGA. The CDR3 reads CASSSKGQGNTEAFF. For the CDR3, the DNA is TGTGCCAGCAGTTCCAAGGGACAGGGGAACACTGAAGCTTTCTTT.

The rearrangement links TRBV19 to TRBJ1-5; D unclear. The CDR3 is 13 amino acids. Germline V gene data show CDR1 as LNHDA and CDR2 as SQIVND (reference sequence). The germline V and J ends were trimmed by 7 bases and 13 bases, with 20 bases remaining between them. The chain's CDR3 is CASNDGRRVPQHF. DNA of the CDR3: TGTGCCAGTAATGACGGCCGCCGGGTGCCTCAGCATTTT.